Detailed here is one T cell receptor beta chain. Its antigen is not known. RNA was extracted and reverse transcribed into cDNA as the sequencing template. Profiled with immunoSEQ multiplex PCR; TCRdb holds only in-frame clones, not every one. The repertoire includes 160,000 or so clones, less than 75% of them detected once, and 16% sits in the top ten. Germline V gene sequence: CDR1 SEHNR, CDR2 FQNEAQ (reference sequence). There are 13 residues in the CDR3. After removal of 3 bases from V and 7 bases from J, the junction contained 2 bases not matched to a gene. Stated treatment: oral pan-JAK inhibitor, 5-10 mg twice daily. From PBMCs, CD4+ and CD8+ T cells were sorted. This specimen belongs to a study of CD8+ T cells in alopecia areata. Study findings and constraints: Many of the expanded lesional clones endured in scalp and blood while on tofacitinib.

Sequencing used CD4+ T cells sorted from blood, obtained around week 55, from a patient treated with tofacitinib. The TCR sequence derives from a human donor with alopecia areata. The gene calls are TRBV7-9 and TRBJ2-1; TRBD1 matches 8 bases. The CDR3 DNA reads as TGTGCCAGCAGCTTGACAGGGGTTAATGAGCAGTTCTTC. This codes for CASSLTGVNEQFF.